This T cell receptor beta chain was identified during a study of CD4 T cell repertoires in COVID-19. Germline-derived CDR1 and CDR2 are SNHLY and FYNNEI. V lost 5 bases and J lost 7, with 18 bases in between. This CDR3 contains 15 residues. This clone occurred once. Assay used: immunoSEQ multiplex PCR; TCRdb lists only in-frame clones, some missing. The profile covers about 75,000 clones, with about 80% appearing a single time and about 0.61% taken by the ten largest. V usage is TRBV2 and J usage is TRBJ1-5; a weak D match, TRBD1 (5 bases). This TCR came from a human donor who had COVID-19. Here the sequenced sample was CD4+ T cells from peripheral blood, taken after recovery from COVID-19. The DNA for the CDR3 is TGTGCCAGCAGTTTCCCGGGAGGGGTAGGCCAGCCCCAGCATTTT. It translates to CASSFPGGVGQPQHF.